One sample yielded the 24 T cell receptor beta chains listed below, sequenced in a study of OX40 agonist ivuxolimab in advanced cancers. Repertoires were generated with immunoSEQ multiplex PCR, while TCRdb's copy carries only in-frame clones and drops some. The table has approximately 44,000 clones, approximately 86% seen once. The input for sequencing was CD4+ or CD8+ T cells sorted from blood, taken in a trial of the OX40 agonist ivuxolimab. These TCRs come from an adult with an advanced solid tumor such as melanoma, head and neck, liver or kidney cancer.

The chain combines TRBV7-8 with TRBJ2-1; the match to TRBD1 covers 7 bases. The length of the CDR3 is 15 residues. With 4 bases clipped from V and 2 bases from J, the junction kept 5 bases outside the gene matches. The germline V gene encodes CDR1 SGHVS and CDR2 FQNEAQ. CDR3 nucleotides: TGTGCCAGCAGCTCTGACAGGGTCCCCTACAATGAGCAGTTCTTC. It encodes CASSSDRVPYNEQFF.

The CDR3 loop reads CATGASGSGEQFF. The CDR3 DNA is TGTGCCACCGGGGCTAGCGGGAGTGGGGAGCAGTTCTTC. V is TRBV10-3 and J is TRBJ2-1; 10 bases are a match to TRBD2. In germline, CDR1 is ENHRY, CDR2 SYGVKD. The CDR3 consists of 13 residues. Trimming cost V 10 bases and J 10 bases; bases outside gene matches: 10.

The genes are TRBV29-1 and TRBJ2-7, with D perhaps matching TRBD1 (7 bases). The germline CDR1 and CDR2 sequences are SQVTM and ANQGSEA. The CDR3 runs 15 residues. Trimming shortened V by 8 bases and J by 0 bases, and 20 bases separated the two germline ends. The chain's CDR3 is CSSTRGDKSSYEQYF. The CDR3 DNA reads TGCAGCTCGACCAGGGGGGACAAGAGCTCCTACGAGCAGTACTTC.

The rearrangement links TRBV18 to TRBJ1-1, with D uncertain. The length of the CDR3 is 14 residues. Trimming pared 3 bases from V and 2 bases from J, leaving 10 bases between. Germline values: CDR1 KGHSH, CDR2 LQKENI. CDR3 residues: CASSPLTANTEAFF. In DNA, the CDR3 is TGTGCCAGCTCACCCCTGACGGCCAACACTGAAGCTTTCTTT.

This rearrangement joins TRBV5-8 to TRBJ2-1; 9 bases agree with TRBD2. Germline lookup yields CDR1 SGHTS and CDR2 YDEGEE. The CDR3 covers 16 residues. The trim removed 4 bases at V and 10 bases at J, leaving 15 bases unmatched. The CDR3 is CASSPWGSGSVREQFF. CDR3 DNA: TGTGCCAGCAGCCCCTGGGGTAGCGGGAGTGTAAGGGAGCAGTTCTTC.

The CDR3 protein is CASSRILNTGELFF. CDR3 DNA: TGTGCCAGCTCACGAATCCTGAACACCGGGGAGCTGTTTTTT. This chain joins TRBV18 and TRBJ2-2; D not resolved. CDR1 KGHSH and CDR2 LQKENI come from the germline V gene. V lost 4 bases, J lost 1 base, and 7 bases lay in between. This CDR3 has 14 residues. Full variable domain (rest looked up from reference TRBV18 and TRBJ2-2): NAGVMQNPRHLVRRRGQEARLRCSPMKGHSHVYWYRQLPEEGLKFMVYLQKENIIDESGMPKERFSAEFPKEGPSILRIQQVVRGDSAAYFCASSRILNTGELFFGEGSRLTVL.

The V call is TRBV6-1, the J call TRBJ1-1; D gene unclear. V dropped 3 bases and J dropped 1 base, with 6 bases sitting between them. This CDR3 has 13 residues. CDR1 is MNHNS, CDR2 SASEGT, per germline. The CDR3 is CASSELWNTEAFF. The DNA of the CDR3 is TGTGCCAGCAGTGAGCTGTGGAACACTGAAGCTTTCTTT.

V and J are TRBV5-1 and TRBJ2-3, with D hard to call. In germline, CDR1 is SGHRS, CDR2 YFSETQ. V was trimmed by 0 bases and J by 2 bases, leaving 10 bases between them. There are 15 residues in the CDR3. DNA for the CDR3: TGCGCCAGCAGCTTGGTCGGTGGTTTCACAGATACGCAGTATTTT. As protein: CASSLVGGFTDTQYF.

This rearrangement joins TRBV12-5 to TRBJ1-2, with D unclear. The germline V gene has CDR1 LGHNT and CDR2 FRNRAP. The ends were cut back, 6 bases at V and 5 bases at J, with 10 bases in the middle. The CDR3 length is 12 residues. In DNA form, the CDR3 reads TGTGCTAGTGGGCCCGGCCCGTATGGCTACACCTTC. Protein product: CASGPGPYGYTF.

V is TRBV29-1 and J is TRBJ2-1; unclear D gene. The CDR3 sequence is 14 residues long. Germline lookup yields CDR1 SQVTM and CDR2 ANQGSEA. V dropped 6 bases and J dropped 4 bases, with 16 bases sitting between them. The CDR3 DNA is TGCAGCGTCGATGACCCGTTATCATACAATGAGCAGTTCTTC. The encoded protein is CSVDDPLSYNEQFF.

The chain uses TRBV5-1 and TRBJ2-1; TRBD2 agrees at 9 bases. Germline V lookup: CDR1 SGHRS, CDR2 YFSETQ. This CDR3 has 16 residues. J lost 9 bases, V lost 0 bases, and 10 bases had no gene match. The CDR3: CASSLETRAGGGEQFF. CDR3 nucleotide sequence: TGCGCCAGCAGCTTGGAAACGAGAGCGGGAGGAGGTGAGCAGTTCTTC.

This chain links TRBV28 with TRBJ2-1; 7 bases agree with TRBD1. V was pared by 5 bases and J by 8 bases, with 12 bases of the junction left unmatched. There are 15 residues in the CDR3. Looked up from germline, CDR1 is MDHEN and CDR2 is SYDVKM. CDR3 in amino acids: CASSIGTVIQDEQFF. The CDR3 region has the DNA TGTGCCAGCAGTATTGGGACAGTTATTCAGGATGAGCAGTTCTTC. The full variable domain, its missing parts supplied by reference TRBV28 and TRBJ2-1, is DVKVTQSSRYLVKRTGEKVFLECVQDMDHENMFWYRQDPGLGLRLIYFSYDVKMKEKGDIPEGYSVSREKKERFSLILESASTNQTSMYLCASSIGTVIQDEQFFGPGTRLTVL.

The chain is built from TRBV11-2 and TRBJ2-7, with TRBD2 identical over 14 bases. V shed 0 bases and J 2 bases; nucleotides not matched to a gene: 6. This CDR3 has 18 amino acids. CDR1 is SGHAT, CDR2 FQNNGV, per germline. CDR3 sequence (DNA): TGTGCCAGCAGCTTAGATGGGGGACTAGCGGGAGTTCCCTACGAGCAGTACTTC. This sequence encodes CASSLDGGLAGVPYEQYF.

This sequence joins TRBV2 and TRBJ2-5, with a tentative D call TRBD1 (6 bases). Germline V gives CDR1 SNHLY, CDR2 FYNNEI. V lost 4 bases, J lost 1 base, and 13 bases lay in between. The CDR3 is 15 amino acids. CDR3 nucleotide sequence: TGTGCCAGCAGTGCCGGTGACAGGATCCAAGAGACCCAGTACTTC. Its protein is CASSAGDRIQETQYF.

The rearrangement uses TRBV2 and TRBJ2-7; 11 nucleotides line up with TRBD2. This CDR3 comprises 15 residues. Trimming took 7 bases from V and 4 from J; bases not matched to a gene: 9. The germline V gene has CDR1 SNHLY and CDR2 FYNNEI. The CDR3 coding sequence is TGTGCCAGCAATCTACTAGCGGGAGTAAGATACGAGCAGTACTTC. Amino acid sequence: CASNLLAGVRYEQYF.

A note on this clone: At one end the junction does not follow the germline gene, possibly because of a read error. The CDR3 sequence is CASRHSPISNQPQHF. DNA for the CDR3: TGCGCCAGCCGCCACTCCCCTATTAGCAATCAGCCCCAGCATTTT. The chain links TRBV4-1 to TRBJ1-5; D not resolved. The CDR3 extends over 15 amino acids. Germline CDR1 MGHRA, CDR2 YSYEKL.

This clone was seen a single time. The V gene is TRBV5-1, the J gene TRBJ2-1; D might be TRBD2 (6 bases). CDR3 length equals 13 residues. Trimming took off 4 bases at V and 4 bases at J, with 9 bases between the two ends. Looked up from germline, CDR1 is SGHRS and CDR2 is YFSETQ. CDR3 DNA sequence: TGCGCCAGCAGCCCGGGACTGTACAATGAGCAGTTCTTC. Its translation: CASSPGLYNEQFF.

This chain connects TRBV10-1 to TRBJ1-2; possible D gene TRBD1, 5 bases. The CDR3 contains 13 residues. V was pared by 6 bases and J by 2 bases, with 10 bases between. Germline V gives CDR1 WNHNN, CDR2 SYGVQD (reference sequence). CDR3 sequence (DNA): TGCGCCAGCAGCCTGACAGCCAACTATGGCTACACCTTC. It codes for CASSLTANYGYTF.

The chain links TRBV6-1 to TRBJ2-1; TRBD2 aligns across 10 bases. From germline, CDR1 is MNHNS and CDR2 SASEGT. This CDR3 spans 15 amino acids. J was trimmed by 3 bases and V by 6 bases; bases with no gene match: 5. The CDR3 bases are TGTGCCAGCAGAGCTACTAGCGGGATCTACAATGAGCAGTTCTTC. Protein: CASRATSGIYNEQFF.

The rearrangement links TRBV9 to TRBJ2-3; D remains ambiguous. Germline V lookup: CDR1 SGDLS, CDR2 YYNGEE. The CDR3 covers 12 residues. V shed 0 bases and J shed 7 bases, with 6 bases lying between them. CDR3 nucleotides: TGTGCCAGCAGCGTAGGGGGATATACGCAGTATTTT. Amino acids: CASSVGGYTQYF.

The rearrangement links TRBV5-1 to TRBJ2-5; D unresolved. The CDR3 spans 14 residues. Trimming shortened V by 1 base and J by 2 bases, and 9 bases separated the two germline ends. CDR1 is SGHRS and CDR2 is YFSETQ in the germline V gene. The CDR3 sequence: CASSLWEIQETQYF. CDR3 bases: TGCGCCAGCAGCTTGTGGGAAATTCAAGAGACCCAGTACTTC.

This clone was detected a few times. The V and J genes are TRBV5-8 and TRBJ1-1; D gene uncertain. CDR3 length: 14 residues. Germline values: CDR1 SGHTS, CDR2 YDEGEE. The V and J ends lost 0 bases and 1 base respectively, with 7 bases between them. CDR3 sequence: CASSLEGGNTEAFF. For the CDR3, the DNA is TGTGCCAGCAGCTTGGAGGGAGGGAACACTGAAGCTTTCTTT.

In its sample, this clone was seen a few times. The V gene is TRBV6-1, the J gene TRBJ1-1, with 9 bases matching TRBD1. Germline V gives CDR1 MNHNS, CDR2 SASEGT. The junction had 8 bases not matched to a gene; V was cut back by 2 bases and J by 10 bases. The CDR3 extends over 14 amino acids. In DNA, the CDR3 is TGTGCCAGCAGTGAAAGCCGGGACAGGGTCGCAGCTTTCTTT. Its translation: CASSESRDRVAAFF.

The J gene is TRBJ2-2, the V gene TRBV11-2, with 8 bases identical to TRBD2. Per germline, CDR1 SGHAT and CDR2 FQNNGV. The CDR3 runs 15 residues. Unmatched junction bases numbered 5, after V lost 5 bases and J lost 3 bases. The CDR3 region has the DNA TGTGCCAGCAGCCCATTAGCGGGATACACCGGGGAGCTGTTTTTT. The encoded protein is CASSPLAGYTGELFF.